This T cell receptor beta chain was recorded in a study of cytomegalovirus exposure and HLA in healthy donors (dated by TCRdb to the late 2010s). Notes on the research overall: According to an earlier analysis of 550 to 700 of the donors, roughly 180 million T cells yielded over 90 million unique TCR beta sequences and about 300 Gb of sequence data. Roughly 320 gigabases of sequencing data and approximately 91 million unique TCR sequences made up an early release that covered 500 to 700 HLA-typed donors. The genetic ancestry cluster associated with self-reported Caucasian donors included around 76% of the roughly 390 genotyped donors. The aim of the study was to test whether cataloging public T cell receptors could identify signatures of past pathogen exposure. Using immunosequencing, the study profiled T cell repertoires from 666 subjects and related those repertoires to cytomegalovirus serostatus. In addition to the first cohort of 666 subjects, a separate validation cohort of 130 or so different subjects was used. High-throughput TCR immunosequencing, statistical association of individual TCRs with disease status, and machine learning were combined to predict cytomegalovirus infection status. In a later analysis, previously published TCR beta repertoires from fewer than 750 donors were re-analyzed and high-resolution HLA genotyping was added so that TCR occurrence patterns could be studied. In the later analysis, no new phenotypic data were used to find candidate immune exposures; instead, reliance was placed on TCR beta sequences and their occurrence across donors. To decide whether each TCR beta V gene segment behaved as functional or pseudogenic, an earlier analysis of approximately 590 of the donors relied on high-throughput TCR beta sequencing. Donor age, sex, ethnicity and CMV serostatus were collected together with the repertoire data. A later genetic analysis took genome-wide SNP genotypes for about 55% of the roughly 670 donors and used that subset as a discovery cohort. Every repertoire in the discovery cohort had been generated on one and the same sequencing platform. Class I and class II HLA loci were covered by the typing at four-digit resolution. The number of typed donors differed by locus: about 620-640 for A, B, C, DRB1 and DQB1; 522 for DQA1; approximately 610 for DPA1; and some 450 for DPB1. A handful of DR-DQ haplotypes were handled as single units for association and clustering because linkage in the cohort was strong. Among several hundred genotyped donors of the cohort, an average of approximately 240,000 unique TCR beta nucleotide sequences was sequenced per donor, of which roughly 17% were non-productive.

As for this clone: Its recognized antigen is unknown. Base qualities are missing; no much larger clone stands one base away.

Receptor amplification or capture employed the immunoSEQ multiplex PCR assay. The multiplex PCR relied on a mix of 60 forward primers for TCR Vbeta segments and 13 reverse primers for TCR Jbeta segments. The CDR3 region of rearranged TCR beta genes was amplified from genomic DNA by a multiplex PCR assay. The Illumina HiSeq System was used to sequence the amplified TCR beta libraries as 87-base-pair reads. As for the original processing: Across the 700 or so repertoires, a later analysis counted approximately 75 million unique TCR beta chains, approximately 12 million of which were shared by at least two donors. Raw reads were error-corrected and collapsed into unique sequences by a nearest-neighbor algorithm in which closely related sequences were merged to remove PCR and sequencing errors. To assign V, D and J gene segments, CDR3 sequences were aligned to IMGT reference sequences. For a sequence to be retained, a match of at least six nucleotides to both a V gene segment and a J gene segment was required. A rearrangement was called productive if the CDR3 had no stop codons and remained in frame with V and J, and every other rearrangement was called non-productive. CDR3 was defined according to IMGT convention as the region running from the second conserved V-encoded cysteine to the conserved J-encoded phenylalanine. In an earlier analysis of around 640 of the donors, sequences lacking an unambiguous match to a single V gene segment were excluded. An earlier analysis of several hundred of the donors called V segments functional above 56.7% productive rearrangements and segregating when the between-donor standard deviation exceeded 5%. A statistical classification framework was built for diagnosing cytomegalovirus status from the catalog of TCR beta chain sequences. In a later analysis, V and J genes were assigned by comparing TCR nucleotide sequences against IMGT/GENE-DB human TR gene sequences. A later analysis assigned CDR3 sequences and most-parsimonious VDJ recombination scenarios with the TCRdist pipeline. A later analysis defined each TCR beta chain by its CDR3 amino acid sequence plus V-gene family, and excluded reads lacking a unique V-gene family. To address suspected cross-contamination and a sequencing artifact, a later analysis removed a few hundred highly shared, low-generation-probability nucleotide sequences. In a later analysis, a clonal expansion index was calculated for each public chain from normalized within-repertoire ranks of inferred template counts. Generation probabilities in a later analysis came from a VDJ recombination model fitted to out-of-frame rearrangements, and those results were checked against IGoR. Hypergeometric tests were used in a later analysis to score TCR-TCR, TCR-HLA and TCR-CMV co-occurrence, with a repertoire-size bias correction applied to the TCR pairs. False discovery rates were estimated in a later analysis by permuting HLA or CMV assignments 20 times. A later analysis grouped co-occurring TCRs with DBSCAN, adding TCRdist sequence similarity when clustering within HLA-allele-positive subsets. For co-occurrence clustering, repertoires with fewer than 30,000 or more than 120,000 public chains were excluded, along with a handful of repertoires with anomalous nucleotide sharing. TCRdb took this table from immuneACCESS and kept in-frame rearrangements with V and J called. Such tables lack part of the clones; where checked against another copy, unresolved V genes explain under half of the gap, and the rest is unexplained. That table furnishes V, J and clone size, whereas the DNA furnished D and trimming. The sample contains about 170,000 clones, 70% to 90% of them found a single time. 2% to 3% of the sample is taken by the ten largest.

The cohort comprised 550 to 700 healthy bone marrow donors. All cohort members were sampled while nominally healthy, although unrecorded immune exposures were likely present. The donor was CMV seropositive and belonged to the group of 250 to 350 seropositive cohort members. A peripheral blood sample was provided by each donor, and peripheral blood mononuclear cells were used for TCR beta sequencing. The Qiagen DNeasy Blood Extraction Kit was used to extract genomic DNA from the blood cell samples. Study-wide findings and limitations: The cohort was sequenced for TCR beta chains only, and without alpha or paired-chain data the features that could be detected were limited. HLA typing was unavailable for some donors at each locus, so association tests used only the typed subset. Most TCR sequences were seen in very few donors, while some public TCRs were found in many individuals. Correlated functional status among segregating V segments might reflect linkage disequilibrium, but an unknown experimental factor could not be ruled out. A total of some 180 TCR beta chains were listed by the study as associated with cytomegalovirus. In vitro tests confirmed that a few of the cytomegalovirus-associated TCR beta chains recognize cytomegalovirus antigens. Several of the top co-occurrence clusters appeared to be linked to parvovirus B19, influenza, CMV and Epstein-Barr virus, according to a later analysis. Because the 87-base-pair reads could not distinguish some IMGT-functional V segments, including TRBV6-2 and TRBV6-3, those segments were excluded. According to the authors, the approach could potentially be generalized to other disease states and immunological phenotypes. Compared with equally common non-associated chains, HLA-associated TCR beta chains in a later analysis were more clonally expanded and had lower generation probabilities. In a later genetic analysis, fewer N-insertions in productive TCRs were reported among donors in an Asian-associated ancestry cluster than the roughly 640-donor mean. Specific HLA alleles were associated with 16,951 TCR beta sequences at a false discovery rate of 0.05 in a later analysis. Cytomegalovirus status was reported to be diagnosed by the classifier with high specificity and sensitivity in both the original and validation cohorts. When HLA alleles, especially DR and DQ, strongly co-occurred, attributing TCR associations to individual alleles was difficult. Roughly uniform sequencing depth across donors was assumed in presence/absence analyses, although this assumption may not hold. A cluster of highly shared sequence variants was judged likely to be a technical artifact of the sequencing pipeline. According to a later analysis, most CMV-associated TCR beta chains appeared to be HLA-restricted, and the HLA associations seemed to be driven largely by CMV exposure. An earlier analysis of approximately 590 of the donors showed that most TCR beta V segments appeared in productive rearrangements either about 90% or about 30% of the time, which broadly matched IMGT annotations. In a later analysis, the rate of TCR association differed among HLA loci, with DRB1 alleles having the most associated TCRs and HLA-C alleles having the fewest. For the cohort, immune exposure information was limited to CMV serostatus. A further reported finding was that TCR beta sequences accurately predicted the HLA-A and HLA-B alleles for most subjects in the first cohort. In a later genetic analysis, a missense DCLRE1C variant was associated with V-gene and J-gene trimming of TCR beta chains, and the association was replicated in an independent cohort. Because counts were too low, some 16 rarely observed V segments, including chromosome 9 orphons, were excluded from the earlier analysis of 587 of the donors.

The CDR3 sequence holds 14 residues, the cysteine and phenylalanine included. Only the CDR3 DNA stays, 42 bases, in frame from base 1. The germline V gene gives CDR1 as MNHNS and CDR2 as SASEGT. Trimming takes 5 bases from V and 0 bases from J, and the germline ends sit 8 bases apart. The chain couples TRBV6-1 to TRBJ1-3, with a weak D call of TRBD1 (5 bases match). Sample: PBMCs. This TCR came from a young man in good health and CMV-seropositive. The DNA sequence is TGTGCCAGCAGTACTCAGGGCTCTGGAAACACCATATATTTT. It translates to CASSTQGSGNTIYF.